The 8 T cell receptor beta chains presented below share a single source sample, sequenced in a study of cytomegalovirus exposure and HLA in healthy donors. PCR was performed using 60 Vbeta and 13 Jbeta primers. Using immunoSEQ multiplex PCR, the repertoire was profiled, and TCRdb retains in-frame clones only, with some absent. This sample has under 250,000 clones; roughly 80% occur once, and the top ten carry around 3.9%. The sequenced sample was PBMCs. All receptors come from a male donor in good health and CMV-seronegative.

The V call is TRBV18, the J call TRBJ1-1; D ambiguous. V was cut by 9 bases and J by 4 bases, with 18 bases left in between. Germline V CDR1 and CDR2: KGHSH, LQKENI. This CDR3 is 14 amino acids long. CDR3 nucleotide sequence: TGTGCCAGTCGCCCGGGAGAAAGGAGCACTGAAGCTTTCTTT. It translates to CASRPGERSTEAFF.

This chain uses TRBV6-5 with TRBJ1-4; D might be TRBD1 (6 bases). The CDR3 has 15 amino acids. V was pared by 4 bases and J by 3 bases, with 12 bases between. Germline CDR1 is MNHEY and CDR2 is SVGAGI. CDR3 in amino acids: CASSSRGAPNEKLFF. The CDR3 DNA reads as TGTGCCAGCAGTTCCCGGGGGGCCCCTAATGAAAAACTGTTTTTT.

The rearrangement joins TRBV6-4 to TRBJ1-5, with 7 nucleotides matching TRBD1. The germline gives CDR1 MRHNA, CDR2 SNTAGT. The J segment lost 7 bases and the V segment lost 5 bases, leaving 5 bases of the junction unmatched. The CDR3 loop spans 13 amino acids. CDR3 protein: CASSMTGSQPQHF. The CDR3 DNA is TGTGCCAGCAGTATGACAGGGAGCCAGCCCCAGCATTTT.

This clone was seen only a few times. The V and J genes are TRBV18 and TRBJ2-1, with TRBD2 matching 11 bases. There are 15 residues in the CDR3. CDR1 is KGHSH, CDR2 LQKENI, per germline. The ends lost 5 bases at V and 2 bases at J; junction bases unmatched: 2. CDR3 coding DNA: TGTGCCAGCTCATCGGGACTAGCGGCCTACAATGAGCAGTTCTTC. It encodes CASSSGLAAYNEQFF. Supplemented by reference TRBV18 and TRBJ2-1, the full variable domain reads NAGVMQNPRHLVRRRGQEARLRCSPMKGHSHVYWYRQLPEEGLKFMVYLQKENIIDESGMPKERFSAEFPKEGPSILRIQQVVRGDSAAYFCASSSGLAAYNEQFFGPGTRLTVL.

The chain joins TRBV7-9 to TRBJ2-7; D unclear. The CDR3 loop spans 11 amino acids. CDR1 is SEHNR, CDR2 FQNEAQ, per germline (reference sequence). Trimming took 5 bases from V and 7 from J, leaving 9 bases between them. Written as DNA, the CDR3 is TGTGCCAGCAGCCCTCTTGTGGAGCAGTACTTC. Translating it yields CASSPLVEQYF. The full variable domain, rest sourced from reference TRBV7-9 and TRBJ2-7, is DTGVSQNPRHKITKRGQNVTFRCDPISEHNRLYWYRQTLGQGPEFLTYFQNEAQLEKSRLLSDRFSAERPKGSFSTLEIQRTEQGDSAMYLCASSPLVEQYFGPGTRLTVT.

This sequence joins TRBV5-1 and TRBJ2-5; 7 bases map to TRBD2. J was trimmed by 0 bases and V by 0 bases; bases with no gene match: 2. The CDR3 has 15 residues. Per the germline V gene, CDR1 is SGHRS and CDR2 is YFSETQ. This chain's CDR3 is CASSLAGGNQETQYF. The CDR3 DNA reads TGCGCCAGCAGCTTGGCCGGGGGGAACCAAGAGACCCAGTACTTC.

V usage is TRBV6-9 and J usage is TRBJ1-2, with TRBD1 matching over 10 bases. This CDR3 region has 15 residues. Looked up from germline, CDR1 is MNHGY and CDR2 is SVAAGI. The ends lost 4 bases at V and 0 bases at J; junction bases unmatched: 2. This CDR3 reads CASSCGTGANYGYTF. The DNA for the CDR3 is TGTGCCAGCAGTTGTGGGACAGGGGCTAACTATGGCTACACCTTC.

The rearrangement links TRBV5-1 to TRBJ2-5, with 8 bases matching TRBD2. This CDR3 contains 15 residues. Germline assignment: CDR1 SGHRS and CDR2 YFSETQ. V lost 3 bases and J lost 5; bases outside the gene matches: 9. The CDR3 spells CASSSQLGRGETQYF. In DNA form, the CDR3 reads TGCGCCAGCAGCTCCCAGCTCGGGAGGGGGGAGACCCAGTACTTC.